This TCR beta chain was profiled in a study of post-analysis software for immune sequencing data. Study overall: Both relapsing-remitting and secondary progressive multiple sclerosis featured among the disease courses, as did progressive-relapsing multiple sclerosis.

Study-wide findings and caveats: Multiple sclerosis patients showed significantly lower normalized Chao1 diversity than controls did. Samples prepared in the same batch strongly co-clustered by F measure. Patients had higher frequencies than controls of about 5 TRBV segments, including TRBV5-6, TRBV5-1 and TRBV20-1.

On this clonotype itself: Its antigen is unidentified.

Trimming removed 7 bases from V and 2 bases from J, with 14 bases in between. The CDR3 is 14 residues long. Germline assignment: CDR1 DFQATT and CDR2 SNEGSKA (reference sequence). Carried by the TCR beta cDNA libraries were unique molecular identifiers. Once about 0.85 to 11 million T cells were used, hundreds of thousands of cDNA molecules resulted. MiXCR, applied by TCRdb to the PCR reads, yields one record per CDR3 protein. Of around 500,000 distinct CDR3 sequences detected, approximately 34% appear once; the ten largest clones hold approximately 6%. The origin of this receptor is a girl younger than 18 with multiple sclerosis. J is TRBJ2-2 and V is TRBV20-1, with D perhaps TRBD1 (6 bases). The sample comprised blood. The DNA of the CDR3 is TGCAGTGTCTCCCGGGACACCAACACCGGGGAGCTGTTTTTT. Translation: CSVSRDTNTGELFF.